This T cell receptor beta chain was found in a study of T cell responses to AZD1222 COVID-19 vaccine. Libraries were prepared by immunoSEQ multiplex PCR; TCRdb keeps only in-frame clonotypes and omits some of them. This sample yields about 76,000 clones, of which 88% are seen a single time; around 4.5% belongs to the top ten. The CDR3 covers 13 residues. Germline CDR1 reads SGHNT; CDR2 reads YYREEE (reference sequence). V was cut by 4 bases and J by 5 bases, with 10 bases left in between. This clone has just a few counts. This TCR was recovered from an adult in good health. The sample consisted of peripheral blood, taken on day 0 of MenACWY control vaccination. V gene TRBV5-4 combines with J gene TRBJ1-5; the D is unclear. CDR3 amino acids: CASSRSPDQPQHF. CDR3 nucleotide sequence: TGTGCCAGCAGCCGTAGTCCGGATCAGCCCCAGCATTTT.